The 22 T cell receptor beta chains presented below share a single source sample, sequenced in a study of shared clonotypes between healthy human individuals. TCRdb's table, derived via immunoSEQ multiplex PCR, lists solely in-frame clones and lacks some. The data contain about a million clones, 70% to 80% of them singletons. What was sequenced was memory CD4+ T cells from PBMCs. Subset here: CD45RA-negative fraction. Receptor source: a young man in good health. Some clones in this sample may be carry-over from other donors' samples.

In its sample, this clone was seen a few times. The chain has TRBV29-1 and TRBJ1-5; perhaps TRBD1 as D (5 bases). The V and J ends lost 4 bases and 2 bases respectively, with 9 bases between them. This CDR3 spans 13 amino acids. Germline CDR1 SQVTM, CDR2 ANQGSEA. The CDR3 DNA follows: TGCAGCGTTGGTCGGGGACGCAATCAGCCCCAGCATTTT. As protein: CSVGRGRNQPQHF.

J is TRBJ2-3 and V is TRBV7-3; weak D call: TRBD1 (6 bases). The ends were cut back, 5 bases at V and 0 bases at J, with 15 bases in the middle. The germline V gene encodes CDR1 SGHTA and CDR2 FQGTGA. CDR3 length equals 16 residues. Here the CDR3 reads CASSATGQISTDTQYF. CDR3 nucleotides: TGTGCCAGCAGCGCGACCGGACAGATAAGCACAGATACGCAGTATTTT.

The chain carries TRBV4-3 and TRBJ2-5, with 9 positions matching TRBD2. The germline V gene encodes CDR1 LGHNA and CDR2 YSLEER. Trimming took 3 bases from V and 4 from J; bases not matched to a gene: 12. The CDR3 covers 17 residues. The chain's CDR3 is CASSQGSSVAGAETQYF. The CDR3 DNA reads TGCGCCAGCAGCCAGGGATCCTCGGTAGCGGGAGCAGAGACCCAGTACTTC.

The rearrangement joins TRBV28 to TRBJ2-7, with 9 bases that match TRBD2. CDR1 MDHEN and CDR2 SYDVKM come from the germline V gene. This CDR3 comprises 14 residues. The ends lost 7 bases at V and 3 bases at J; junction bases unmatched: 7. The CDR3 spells CASTALREGYEQYF. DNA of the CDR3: TGTGCCAGCACGGCTTTGCGGGAGGGCTACGAGCAGTACTTC.

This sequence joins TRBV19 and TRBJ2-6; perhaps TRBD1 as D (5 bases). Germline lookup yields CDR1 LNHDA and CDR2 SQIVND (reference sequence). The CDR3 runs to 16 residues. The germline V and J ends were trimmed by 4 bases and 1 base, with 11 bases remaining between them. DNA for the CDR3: TGTGCCAGTAGTAATCGACAGCCTTCTGGGGCCAACGTCCTGACTTTC. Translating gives CASSNRQPSGANVLTF.

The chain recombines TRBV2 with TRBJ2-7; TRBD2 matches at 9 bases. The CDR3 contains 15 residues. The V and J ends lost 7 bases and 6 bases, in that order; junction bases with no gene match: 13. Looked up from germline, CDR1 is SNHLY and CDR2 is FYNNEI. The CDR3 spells CASTYLAGGPSEQYF. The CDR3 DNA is TGTGCCAGCACTTACCTTGCGGGAGGGCCCTCCGAGCAGTACTTC.

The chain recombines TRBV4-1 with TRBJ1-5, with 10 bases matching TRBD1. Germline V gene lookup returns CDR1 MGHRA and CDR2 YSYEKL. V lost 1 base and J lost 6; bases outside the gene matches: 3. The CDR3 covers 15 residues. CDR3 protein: CASSQGDRGIQPQHF. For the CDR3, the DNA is TGCGCCAGCAGCCAAGGGGACAGGGGAATTCAGCCCCAGCATTTT.

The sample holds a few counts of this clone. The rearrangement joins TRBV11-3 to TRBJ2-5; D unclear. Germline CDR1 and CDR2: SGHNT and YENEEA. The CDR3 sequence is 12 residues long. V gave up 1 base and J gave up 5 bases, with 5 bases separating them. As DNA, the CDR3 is TGTGCCAGCAGCTTAGGTTCCGAGACCCAGTACTTC. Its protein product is CASSLGSETQYF.

This CDR3 is CATRLAGASEQFF. CDR3 nucleotides: TGCGCCACCAGACTAGCGGGAGCTTCCGAGCAGTTCTTC. The chain uses TRBV5-1 and TRBJ2-1; 12 bases agree with TRBD2. The germline V gene encodes CDR1 SGHRS and CDR2 YFSETQ. CDR3 length: 13 amino acids. Trimming took 9 bases from V and 10 from J; bases not matched to a gene: 8.

CDR3 amino acids: CATSNPLLGGNQPQHF. The CDR3 nucleotides are TGTGCCACCAGCAACCCGTTACTCGGAGGGAATCAGCCCCAGCATTTT. The V gene is TRBV15, the J gene TRBJ1-5, with D unresolved. Trimming removed 4 bases from V and 4 bases from J, with 17 bases in between. Germline CDR1 is LNHNV and CDR2 is YYDKDF (reference sequence). This CDR3 spans 16 amino acids.

This CDR3 is CASSLASRTGGRDTQYF. The CDR3, as DNA: TGTGCCAGCAGCTTGGCCTCCCGGACAGGGGGCCGCGATACGCAGTATTTT. The gene calls are TRBV5-4 and TRBJ2-3; 11 nucleotides match TRBD1. Germline assignment: CDR1 SGHNT and CDR2 YYREEE (reference sequence). The trim removed 0 bases at V and 6 bases at J, leaving 9 bases unmatched. This CDR3 contains 17 residues.

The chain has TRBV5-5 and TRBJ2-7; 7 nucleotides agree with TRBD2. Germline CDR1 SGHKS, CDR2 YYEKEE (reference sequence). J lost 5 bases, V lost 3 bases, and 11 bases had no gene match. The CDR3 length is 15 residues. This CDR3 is CASSSPWGGRDEQYF. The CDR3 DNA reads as TGTGCCAGCAGCTCCCCCTGGGGAGGGCGGGACGAGCAGTACTTC.

DNA for the CDR3: TGTGCCAGCAGCTTGGACCGTTTAGGTGAGCAGTTCTTC. Its translation is CASSLDRLGEQFF. The chain has TRBV5-4 and TRBJ2-1; D gene uncertain. Germline-derived CDR1 and CDR2 are SGHNT and YYREEE (reference sequence). This CDR3 has 13 residues. The ends were cut back, 0 bases at V and 9 bases at J, with 10 bases in the middle.

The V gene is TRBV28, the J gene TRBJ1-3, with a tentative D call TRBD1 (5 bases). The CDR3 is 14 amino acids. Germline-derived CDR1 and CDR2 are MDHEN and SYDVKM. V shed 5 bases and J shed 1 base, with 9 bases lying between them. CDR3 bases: TGTGCCAGCAGTCCCTGGACATCTGGAAACACCATATATTTT. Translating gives CASSPWTSGNTIYF.

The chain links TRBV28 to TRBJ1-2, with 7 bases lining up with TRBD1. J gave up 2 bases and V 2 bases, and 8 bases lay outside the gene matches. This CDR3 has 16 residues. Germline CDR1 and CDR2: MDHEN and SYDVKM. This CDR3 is CASSLREDRRNYGYTF. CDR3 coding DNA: TGTGCCAGCAGTTTACGAGAGGACAGGAGGAACTATGGCTACACCTTC.

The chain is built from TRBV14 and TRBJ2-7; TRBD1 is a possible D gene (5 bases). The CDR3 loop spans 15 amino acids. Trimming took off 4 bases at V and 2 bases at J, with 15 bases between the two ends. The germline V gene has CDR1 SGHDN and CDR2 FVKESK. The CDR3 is CASSLRRVRTYEQYF. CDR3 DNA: TGTGCCAGCAGCCTTCGCAGGGTAAGGACCTACGAGCAGTACTTC.

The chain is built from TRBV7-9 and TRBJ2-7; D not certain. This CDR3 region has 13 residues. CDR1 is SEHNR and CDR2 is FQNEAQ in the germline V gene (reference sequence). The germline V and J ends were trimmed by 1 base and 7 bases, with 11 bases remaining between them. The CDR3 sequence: CASSLDRTGEQYF. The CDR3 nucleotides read TGTGCCAGCAGCTTAGATCGGACGGGTGAGCAGTACTTC.

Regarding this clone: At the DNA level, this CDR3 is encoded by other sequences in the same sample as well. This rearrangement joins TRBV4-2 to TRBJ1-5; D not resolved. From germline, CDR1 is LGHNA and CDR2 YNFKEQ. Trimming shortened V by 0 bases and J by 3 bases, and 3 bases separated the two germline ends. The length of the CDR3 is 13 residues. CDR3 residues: CASSQDANQPQHF. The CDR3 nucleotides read TGTGCCAGCAGCCAAGATGCCAATCAGCCCCAGCATTTT.

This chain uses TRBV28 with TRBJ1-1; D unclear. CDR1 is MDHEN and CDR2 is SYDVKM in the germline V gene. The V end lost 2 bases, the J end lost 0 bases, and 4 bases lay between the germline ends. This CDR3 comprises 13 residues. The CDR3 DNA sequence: TGTGCCAGCAGTTTACGGTTGAACACTGAAGCTTTCTTT. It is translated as CASSLRLNTEAFF.

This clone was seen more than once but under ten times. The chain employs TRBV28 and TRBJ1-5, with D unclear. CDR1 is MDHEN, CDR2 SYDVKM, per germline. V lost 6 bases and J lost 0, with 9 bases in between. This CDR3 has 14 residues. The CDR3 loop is CASSGGGSNQPQHF. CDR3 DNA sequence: TGTGCCAGCAGCGGCGGTGGTAGCAATCAGCCCCAGCATTTT.

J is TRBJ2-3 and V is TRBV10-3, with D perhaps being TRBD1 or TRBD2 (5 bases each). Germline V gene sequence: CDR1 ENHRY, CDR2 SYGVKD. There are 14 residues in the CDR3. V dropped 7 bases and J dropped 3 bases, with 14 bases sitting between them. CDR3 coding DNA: TGTGCCATCACCGGGGCGGGCCCGACAGATACGCAGTATTTT. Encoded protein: CAITGAGPTDTQYF.

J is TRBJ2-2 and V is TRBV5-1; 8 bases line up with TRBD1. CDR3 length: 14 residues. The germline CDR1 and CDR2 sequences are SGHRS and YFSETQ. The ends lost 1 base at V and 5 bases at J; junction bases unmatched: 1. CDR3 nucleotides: TGCGCCAGCAGCTTGAACAGGGGGACCGGGGAGCTGTTTTTT. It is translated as CASSLNRGTGELFF.